This T cell receptor beta chain derives from a study of shared clonotypes between healthy human individuals. Germline V gene lookup returns CDR1 SGHNT and CDR2 YENEEA. The V and J ends lost 2 bases and 4 bases respectively, with 8 bases between them. This CDR3 has 13 residues. Healthy HIV-negative adults with no recent acute infections or vaccinations were recruited as donors. Authors' processing steps: ImmunoSEQ sequences covered only the junction and lacked quality scores; filtering therefore differed. TCRdb's table, derived via immunoSEQ multiplex PCR, lists solely in-frame clones and lacks some. The DNA was the basis for D and trimming; V, J and clone size are from that table. The repertoire holds about 980,000 clones, less than 85% seen once, with roughly 1.5% in the top ten.

The chain employs TRBV11-3 and TRBJ1-1; no definite D call. Sequences were obtained from memory CD4+ T cells sorted from blood. Subset: CD45RA-negative fraction. This sequence was found in a man aged 18 to 30 in good health. In nucleotides, the CDR3 is TGTGCCAGCAGCTTACGGGGAAGCACTGAAGCTTTCTTT. It translates to CASSLRGSTEAFF. Full variable domain (rest looked up from reference TRBV11-3 and TRBJ1-1): EAGVVQSPRYKIIEKKQPVAFWCNPISGHNTLYWYLQNLGQGPELLIRYENEEAVDDSQLPKDRFSAERLKGVDSTLKIQPAELGDSAVYLCASSLRGSTEAFFGQGTRLTVV.